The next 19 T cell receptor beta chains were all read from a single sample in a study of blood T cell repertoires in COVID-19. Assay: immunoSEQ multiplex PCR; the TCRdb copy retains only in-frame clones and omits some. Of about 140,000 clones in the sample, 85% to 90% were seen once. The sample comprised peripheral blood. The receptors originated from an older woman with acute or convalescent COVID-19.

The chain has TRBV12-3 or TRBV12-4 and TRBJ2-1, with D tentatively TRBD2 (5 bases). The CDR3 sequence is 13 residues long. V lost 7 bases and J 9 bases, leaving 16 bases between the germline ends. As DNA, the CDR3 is TGTGCCAGCAAGGCGGGCCCCATGGGTGAGCAGTTCTTC. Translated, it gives CASKAGPMGEQFF.

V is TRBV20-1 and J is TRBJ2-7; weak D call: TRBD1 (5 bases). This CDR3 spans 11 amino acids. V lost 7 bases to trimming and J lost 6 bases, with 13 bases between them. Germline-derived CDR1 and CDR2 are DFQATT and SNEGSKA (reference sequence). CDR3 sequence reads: CSVVRVGEQYF. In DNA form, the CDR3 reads TGCAGTGTCGTCAGGGTGGGCGAGCAGTACTTC.

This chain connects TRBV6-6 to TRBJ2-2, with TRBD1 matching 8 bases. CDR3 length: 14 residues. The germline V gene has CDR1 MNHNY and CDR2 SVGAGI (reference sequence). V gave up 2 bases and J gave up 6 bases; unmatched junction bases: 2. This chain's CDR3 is CASSYRQGSGELFF. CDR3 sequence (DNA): TGTGCCAGCAGTTACCGACAGGGGTCCGGGGAGCTGTTTTTT.

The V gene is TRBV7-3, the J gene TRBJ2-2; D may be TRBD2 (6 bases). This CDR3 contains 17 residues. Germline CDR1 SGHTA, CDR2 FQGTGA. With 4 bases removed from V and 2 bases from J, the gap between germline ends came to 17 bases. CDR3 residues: CASSSWTNPHNTGELFF. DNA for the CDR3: TGTGCCAGCAGCTCCTGGACTAACCCCCACAACACCGGGGAGCTGTTTTTT.

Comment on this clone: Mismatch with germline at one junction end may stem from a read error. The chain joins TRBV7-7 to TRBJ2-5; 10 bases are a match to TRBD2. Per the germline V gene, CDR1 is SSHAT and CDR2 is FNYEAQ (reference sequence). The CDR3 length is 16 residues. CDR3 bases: TGTGCTAGCAGCTTAACTAGCGGGGCGTCAGGGGAGACCCAGTACTTC. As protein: CASSLTSGASGETQYF.

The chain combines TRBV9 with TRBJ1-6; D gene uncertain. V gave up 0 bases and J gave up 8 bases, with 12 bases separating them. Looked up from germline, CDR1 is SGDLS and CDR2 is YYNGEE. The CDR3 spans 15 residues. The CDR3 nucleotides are TGTGCCAGCAGCGTAGGTGTTAGCAGAGATTCACCCCTCCACTTT. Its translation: CASSVGVSRDSPLHF.

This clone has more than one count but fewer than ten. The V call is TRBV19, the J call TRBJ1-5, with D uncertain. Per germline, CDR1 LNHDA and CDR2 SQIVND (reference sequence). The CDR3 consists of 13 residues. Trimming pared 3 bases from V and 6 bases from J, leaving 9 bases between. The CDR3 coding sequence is TGTGCCAGTAGTATTGGAGCTTCTCAGCCCCAGCATTTT. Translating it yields CASSIGASQPQHF.

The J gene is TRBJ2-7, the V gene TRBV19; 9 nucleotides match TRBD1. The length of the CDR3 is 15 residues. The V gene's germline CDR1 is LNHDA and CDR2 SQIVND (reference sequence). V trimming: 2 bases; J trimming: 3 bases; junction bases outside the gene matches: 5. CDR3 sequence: CASSIIKDRGYEQYF. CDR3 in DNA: TGTGCCAGTAGTATAATTAAGGACAGGGGCTACGAGCAGTACTTC.

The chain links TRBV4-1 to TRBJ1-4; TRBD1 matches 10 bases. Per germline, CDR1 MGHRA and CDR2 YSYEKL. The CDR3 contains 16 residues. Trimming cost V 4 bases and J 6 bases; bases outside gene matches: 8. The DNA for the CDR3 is TGCGCCAGCAGCCTATCCCCTGGGACAGGGGATGAAAAACTGTTTTTT. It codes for CASSLSPGTGDEKLFF.

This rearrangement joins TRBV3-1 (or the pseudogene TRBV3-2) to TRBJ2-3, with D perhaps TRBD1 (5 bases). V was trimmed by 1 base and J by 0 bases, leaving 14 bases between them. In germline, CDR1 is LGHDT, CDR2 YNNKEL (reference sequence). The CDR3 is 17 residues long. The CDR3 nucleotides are TGTGCCAGCAGCCAAGGAAGGTCGTCAGGGAGCACAGATACGCAGTATTTT. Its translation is CASSQGRSSGSTDTQYF.

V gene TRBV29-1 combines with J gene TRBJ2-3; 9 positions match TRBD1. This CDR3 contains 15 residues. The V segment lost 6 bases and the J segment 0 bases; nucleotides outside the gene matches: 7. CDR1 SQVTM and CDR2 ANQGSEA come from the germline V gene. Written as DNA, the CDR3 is TGCAGCGTGAGGGGACAGGGAGGGAGCACAGATACGCAGTATTTT. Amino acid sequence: CSVRGQGGSTDTQYF.

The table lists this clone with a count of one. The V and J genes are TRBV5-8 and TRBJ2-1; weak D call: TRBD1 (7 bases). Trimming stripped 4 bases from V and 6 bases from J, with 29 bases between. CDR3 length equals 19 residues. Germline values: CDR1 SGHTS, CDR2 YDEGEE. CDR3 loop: CASSPETGSRGGHSNEQFF. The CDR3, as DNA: TGTGCCAGCAGCCCCGAGACAGGGTCCAGAGGAGGGCACAGCAATGAGCAGTTCTTC.

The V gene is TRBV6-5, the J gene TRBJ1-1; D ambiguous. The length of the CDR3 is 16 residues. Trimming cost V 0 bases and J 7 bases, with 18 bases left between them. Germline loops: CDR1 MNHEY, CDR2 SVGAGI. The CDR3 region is CASSYSPEGRSVEAFF. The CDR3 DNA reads TGTGCCAGCAGTTACTCGCCAGAGGGAAGATCCGTTGAAGCTTTCTTT.

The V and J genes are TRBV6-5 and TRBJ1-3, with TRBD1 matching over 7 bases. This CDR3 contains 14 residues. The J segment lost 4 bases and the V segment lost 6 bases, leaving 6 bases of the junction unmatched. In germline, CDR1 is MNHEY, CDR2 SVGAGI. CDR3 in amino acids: CASSLTGRGNTIYF. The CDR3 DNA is TGTGCCAGCAGCTTGACAGGGCGCGGAAACACCATATATTTT.

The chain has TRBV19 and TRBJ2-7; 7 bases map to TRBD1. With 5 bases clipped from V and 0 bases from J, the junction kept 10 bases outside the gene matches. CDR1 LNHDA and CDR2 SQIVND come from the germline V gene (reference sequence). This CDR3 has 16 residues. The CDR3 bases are TGTGCCAGTAGTCCAGTTGGGGACAGCTACTCCTACGAGCAGTACTTC. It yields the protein CASSPVGDSYSYEQYF.

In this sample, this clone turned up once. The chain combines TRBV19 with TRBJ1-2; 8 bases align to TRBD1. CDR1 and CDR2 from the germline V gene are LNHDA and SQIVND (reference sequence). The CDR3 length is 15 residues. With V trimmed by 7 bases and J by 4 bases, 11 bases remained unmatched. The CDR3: CASTAGQAPFYGYTF. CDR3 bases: TGTGCCAGTACCGCGGGACAGGCACCGTTCTATGGCTACACCTTC.

The CDR3 region is CASTPGQGWEKLFF. The CDR3 nucleotides read TGTGCCAGCACCCCAGGACAGGGTTGGGAAAAACTGTTTTTT. The chain joins TRBV6-5 to TRBJ1-4, with 8 bases aligning to TRBD1. Germline lookup yields CDR1 MNHEY and CDR2 SVGAGI. There are 14 residues in the CDR3. Trimming took 7 bases from V and 8 from J; bases not matched to a gene: 9.

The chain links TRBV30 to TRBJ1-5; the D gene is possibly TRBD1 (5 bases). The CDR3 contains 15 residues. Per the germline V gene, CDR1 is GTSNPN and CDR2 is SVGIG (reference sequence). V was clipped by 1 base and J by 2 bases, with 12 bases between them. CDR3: CAWSGSTEGNQPQHF. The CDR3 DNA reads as TGTGCCTGGAGTGGATCGACAGAGGGCAATCAGCCCCAGCATTTT.

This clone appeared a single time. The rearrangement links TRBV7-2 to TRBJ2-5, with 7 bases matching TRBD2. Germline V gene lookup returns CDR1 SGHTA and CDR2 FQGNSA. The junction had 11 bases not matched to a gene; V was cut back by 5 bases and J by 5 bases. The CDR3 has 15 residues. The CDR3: CASSPAGVRGETQYF. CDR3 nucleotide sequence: TGTGCCAGCAGCCCGGCGGGGGTACGGGGGGAGACCCAGTACTTC.